This T cell receptor (beta chain) was recorded in a study of follicular helper T cells after annual influenza vaccination. Regarding time point: 2015-2016 season, pre-vaccination. Cells are cTfh (non-naive CD4+CXCR5+PD-1+), split by ICOS and CD38 into double-positive or double-negative. The data were produced by immunoSEQ multiplex PCR, yet TCRdb's version contains in-frame clones alone and is incomplete. The sample carries about 12,000 clones, 80% recorded once. The germline V gene has CDR1 MNHNY and CDR2 SVGAGI (reference sequence). V was cut by 0 bases and J by 5 bases, with 5 bases left in between. The length of the CDR3 is 13 residues.

Sequenced here: CXCR5+ CD38- circulating T follicular helper cells from blood, sampled on the day of influenza vaccination. Subset of the sample: circulating Tfh, non-naive CD4+CXCR5+PD-1+ (ICOS+CD38+ or ICOS-CD38-). The clonotype comes from an adult who received the influenza vaccine. The V and J genes are TRBV6-6 and TRBJ1-5; D gene uncertain. CDR3: CASSYSADQPQHF. The CDR3 DNA reads as TGTGCCAGCAGTTACTCCGCGGATCAGCCCCAGCATTTT.